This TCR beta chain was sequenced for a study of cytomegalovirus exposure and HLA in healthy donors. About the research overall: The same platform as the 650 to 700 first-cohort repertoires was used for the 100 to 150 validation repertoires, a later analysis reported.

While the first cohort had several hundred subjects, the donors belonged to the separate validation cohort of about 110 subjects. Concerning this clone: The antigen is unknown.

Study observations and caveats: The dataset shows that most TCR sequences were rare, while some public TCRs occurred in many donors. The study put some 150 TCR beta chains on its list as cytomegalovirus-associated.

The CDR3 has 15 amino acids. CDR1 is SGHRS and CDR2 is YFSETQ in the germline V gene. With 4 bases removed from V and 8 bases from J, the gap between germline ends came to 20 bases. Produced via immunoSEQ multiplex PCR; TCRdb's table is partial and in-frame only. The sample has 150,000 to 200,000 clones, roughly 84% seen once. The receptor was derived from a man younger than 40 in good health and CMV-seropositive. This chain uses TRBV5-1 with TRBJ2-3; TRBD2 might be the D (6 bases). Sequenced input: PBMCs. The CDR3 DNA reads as TGCGCCAGCAGCCTGTCGATCGGGACCGGGGGTACGCAGTATTTT. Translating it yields CASSLSIGTGGTQYF.